The 18 T cell receptor beta chains listed next were all sequenced from one sample in a study of monozygotic twins with inflammatory bowel disease. After re-calling the 5' RACE reads, TCRdb lists one entry per CDR3 protein, DNA absent. The listing records 110,000 to 150,000 distinct CDR3 sequences. Sequencing was done on a sample of blood. Every receptor here comes from a human donor with ulcerative colitis or Crohn's disease, or a healthy co-twin of an affected twin (not recorded which).

This chain uses TRBV10-3 with TRBJ2-1; TCRdb's D call of TRBD1 is untestable without DNA. This CDR3 contains 18 residues. Per the germline V gene, CDR1 is ENHRY and CDR2 is SYGVKD. The CDR3 spells CAISAYALGGQGANEQFF.

The chain links TRBV6-5 to TRBJ2-3. Per the germline V gene, CDR1 is MNHEY and CDR2 is SVGAGI. The CDR3 totals 13 residues. The CDR3 region is CASRLSSTDTQYF.

The CDR3 spells CASSMRRQSNNQPQHF. The chain recombines TRBV19 with TRBJ1-5. The germline V gene has CDR1 LNHDA and CDR2 SQIVND (reference sequence). The CDR3 is 16 residues long.

The rearrangement uses TRBV6-1 and TRBJ2-1; TCRdb's D call of TRBD1 is untestable without DNA. The CDR3 length is 14 residues. Germline CDR1 and CDR2: MNHNS and SASEGT. CDR3 protein: CASSENGRGYEQFF.

V is TRBV20-1 and J is TRBJ1-1. There are 13 residues in the CDR3. CDR1 is DFQATT and CDR2 is SNEGSKA in the germline V gene (reference sequence). The CDR3 here is CSASDEGNTEAFF.

The chain has TRBV5-1 and TRBJ1-1; the D call of TRBD1 rests on TCRdb alone, since no DNA is present to check it. In germline, CDR1 is SGHRS, CDR2 YFSETQ. The CDR3 totals 16 residues. CDR3 residues: CASSPSLGLRSTEAFF.

V gene TRBV20-1 combines with J gene TRBJ1-6. The CDR3 has 15 residues. Per germline, CDR1 DFQATT and CDR2 SNEGSKA (reference sequence). CDR3 residues: CSALVGGADNSPLHF.

V and J are TRBV5-1 and TRBJ2-7; there is no DNA to check the TCRdb D call of TRBD2. The CDR3 contains 15 residues. Germline V gene lookup returns CDR1 SGHRS and CDR2 YFSETQ. CDR3 sequence reads: CASSLAGQRTYEQYF.

The gene calls are TRBV30 and TRBJ2-2; the D gene TCRdb calls, TRBD2, cannot be checked with no DNA. Germline V CDR1 and CDR2: GTSNPN, SVGIG (reference sequence). The CDR3 spans 18 residues. The CDR3 loop reads CAWSQSMSSDLPTGELFF.

The gene calls are TRBV12-3 or TRBV12-4 and TRBJ2-5; the TCRdb call, TRBD2, lacks DNA for checking. The CDR3 runs to 15 residues. The CDR3: CASSQPGLAEETQYF.

The J gene is TRBJ2-1, the V gene TRBV20-1; the D gene TCRdb calls, TRBD2, cannot be checked with no DNA. CDR1 and CDR2 (germline): DFQATT, SNEGSKA (reference sequence). The CDR3 is 15 amino acids. The CDR3 spells CSARPGTSGGNEQFF.

The chain carries TRBV27 and TRBJ2-1; TCRdb reports TRBD2, a call that lacks DNA to check it against. The germline V gene has CDR1 MNHEY and CDR2 SMNVEV (reference sequence). The CDR3 covers 16 residues. This CDR3 is CASSLAGTSGVDEQFF.

This chain links TRBV5-1 with TRBJ2-1; the TCRdb D gene call, TRBD2, has no DNA to confirm it. The germline V gene encodes CDR1 SGHRS and CDR2 YFSETQ. The CDR3 length is 20 residues. The CDR3 is CASSLGAGGSSVTAGDEQFF.

V is TRBV3-1 and J is TRBJ1-1; TCRdb selects TRBD1, and the lack of DNA leaves this call unchecked. The CDR3 is made up of 14 amino acids. The germline V gene has CDR1 LGHDT and CDR2 YNNKEL (reference sequence). This CDR3 reads CASSQVTGGTEAFF.

This chain uses TRBV28 with TRBJ1-6. The CDR3 runs 14 residues. CDR1 is MDHEN and CDR2 is SYDVKM in the germline V gene. CDR3 protein: CASRLSSYNSPLHF.

This chain joins TRBV5-1 and TRBJ2-2; lacking DNA, the TRBD1 call made by TCRdb goes unchecked. The CDR3 has 12 residues. CDR1 and CDR2 from the germline V gene are SGHRS and YFSETQ. CDR3 sequence reads: CASRTTGLELFF.

This rearrangement joins TRBV7-9 to TRBJ1-2. The length of the CDR3 is 12 residues. Germline CDR1 is SEHNR and CDR2 is FQNEAQ (reference sequence). CDR3: CASSGVTYGYTF.

The chain has TRBV25-1 and TRBJ2-7; as DNA is missing, the TRBD2 call by TCRdb cannot be tested. The CDR3 loop spans 16 amino acids. The germline V gene encodes CDR1 MGHDK and CDR2 SYGVNS. Here the CDR3 reads CASSESRASGRVEQYF.